These 21 T cell receptor beta chains were sequenced from one sample in a study of T cells after yellow fever vaccination. TCRdb analysed the 5' RACE reads with MiXCR anew, one entry per CDR3 protein. The sample lists 300,000 or so distinct CDR3 sequences, roughly 7% occurring once. The sample was PBMCs, taken approximately 47 days after the first yellow fever vaccination. These TCRs come from a young man who received the YFV17D yellow fever vaccine.

CDR3 coding DNA: TGCGCCAGCAGCCACTGGACAGGGGCGTTGAACACTGAAGCTTTCTTT. It translates to CASSHWTGALNTEAFF. This chain uses TRBV5-1 with TRBJ1-1, with TRBD1 matching over 9 bases. The trim removed 4 bases at V and 0 bases at J, leaving 7 bases unmatched. The CDR3 is 16 amino acids. The germline V gene has CDR1 SGHRS and CDR2 YFSETQ. Together with reference TRBV5-1 and TRBJ1-1, the CDR3 gives the full variable domain: KAGVTQTPRYLIKTRGQQVTLSCSPISGHRSVSWYQQTPGQGLQFLFEYFSETQRNKGNFPGRFSGRQFSNSRSEMNVSTLELGDSALYLCASSHWTGALNTEAFFGQGTRLTVV.

This clonotype was seen repeatedly, ten times or more. V and J are TRBV5-8 and TRBJ2-2, with 8 bases that match TRBD1. With 5 bases clipped from V and 2 bases from J, the junction kept 2 bases outside the gene matches. CDR3 length: 14 residues. The germline V gene encodes CDR1 SGHTS and CDR2 YDEGEE. This chain's CDR3 is CASRQGANTGELFF. The CDR3 DNA sequence: TGTGCCAGCAGGCAGGGGGCTAACACCGGGGAGCTGTTTTTT. Supplemented by reference TRBV5-8 and TRBJ2-2, the full variable domain reads EAGVTQSPTHLIKTRGQQATLRCSPISGHTSVYWYQQALGLGLQFLLWYDEGEERNRGNFPPRFSGRQFPNYSSELNVNALELEDSALYLCASRQGANTGELFFGEGSRLTVL.

Only a few counts were recorded for this clonotype. The rearrangement links TRBV2 to TRBJ2-7; D is unclear. The CDR3 loop spans 12 amino acids. Germline values: CDR1 SNHLY, CDR2 FYNNEI. Between the trimmed V and J ends, which lost 7 bases and 3 bases, there was a span of 10 bases. The CDR3 DNA follows: TGTGCCAGCAAAGGCAGTATCTACGAGCAGTACTTC. It translates to CASKGSIYEQYF.

The chain links TRBV4-2 to TRBJ2-1; no clear D gene. The V and J ends lost 0 bases and 0 bases respectively, with 12 bases between them. Germline V gives CDR1 LGHNA, CDR2 YNFKEQ. This CDR3 comprises 17 residues. CDR3 in amino acids: CASSQDFGMSSYNEQFF. CDR3 nucleotide sequence: TGTGCCAGCAGCCAAGATTTTGGAATGAGCTCCTACAATGAGCAGTTCTTC.

This clonotype was detected a few times. V and J are TRBV19 and TRBJ2-1; TRBD2 is a possible D gene (5 bases). CDR1 is LNHDA and CDR2 is SQIVND in the germline V gene (reference sequence). The CDR3 sequence is 13 residues long. The germline V and J ends were trimmed by 6 bases and 7 bases, with 13 bases remaining between them. In DNA, the CDR3 is TGTGCCAGTAGACTAGGGTACGGGAATGAGCAGTTCTTC. Translated: CASRLGYGNEQFF.

This clonotype was observed a handful of times. This chain joins TRBV3-1 and TRBJ2-7; D might be TRBD1 (6 bases). This CDR3 spans 13 amino acids. Germline V gene sequence: CDR1 LGHDT, CDR2 YNNKEL (reference sequence). V lost 8 bases, J lost 3 bases, and 14 bases lay in between. CDR3 protein: CASGRGRSYEQYF. The CDR3, as DNA: TGTGCCAGCGGCAGGGGTAGGAGCTACGAGCAGTACTTC.

The table lists this clonotype with many counts. V is TRBV18 and J is TRBJ2-3; D is ambiguous. The germline V and J ends were trimmed by 3 bases and 6 bases, with 7 bases remaining between them. The V gene's germline CDR1 is KGHSH and CDR2 LQKENI. This CDR3 region has 12 residues. The CDR3 loop is CASSPTRDTQYF. The CDR3 DNA follows: TGTGCCAGCTCACCTACCCGGGATACGCAGTATTTT.

The J gene is TRBJ1-5, the V gene TRBV6-2 or TRBV6-3; weak D call: TRBD1 (6 bases). V gave up 8 bases and J gave up 5 bases, with 16 bases separating them. CDR1 MNHEY and CDR2 SVGEGT come from the germline V gene. CDR3 length equals 14 residues. For the CDR3, the DNA is TGTGCCAGCCGGGCCCCGGGGGGCCATCAGCCCCAGCATTTT. It translates to CASRAPGGHQPQHF.

The gene calls are TRBV6-5 and TRBJ2-1, with a possible D match to TRBD1 (5 bases). Germline V CDR1 and CDR2: MNHEY, SVGAGI. Deletions cut 4 bases from V and 8 bases from J, with 15 bases between. The CDR3 is made up of 14 amino acids. The CDR3 sequence: CASSLAGRRDEQFF. The CDR3, as DNA: TGTGCCAGCAGTTTAGCAGGGCGGCGCGATGAGCAGTTCTTC.

This clonotype was found a few times. The chain has TRBV5-6 and TRBJ2-5; D is undetermined. V shed 2 bases and J shed 4 bases, with 6 bases lying between them. Germline CDR1 reads SGHDT; CDR2 reads YYEEEE. The CDR3 totals 12 residues. This CDR3 is CASSLSRETQYF. Written as DNA, the CDR3 is TGTGCCAGCAGCTTATCGAGAGAGACCCAGTACTTC.

Only a few counts were recorded for this clonotype. The chain couples TRBV7-2 to TRBJ1-3, with 9 bases aligning to TRBD1. The germline V gene encodes CDR1 SGHTA and CDR2 FQGNSA. This CDR3 is 16 amino acids long. Trimming at V came to 4 bases and at J to 4 bases, leaving 8 bases not matched to a gene. CDR3 residues: CASSSTGGPRGNTIYF. CDR3 nucleotide sequence: TGTGCCAGCAGCTCAACAGGGGGCCCGAGGGGAAACACCATATATTTT.

This clonotype has more than one count but fewer than ten. This chain links TRBV2 with TRBJ1-5, with D unresolved. Per the germline V gene, CDR1 is SNHLY and CDR2 is FYNNEI. Trimming shortened V by 4 bases and J by 3 bases, and 7 bases separated the two germline ends. The CDR3 length is 13 residues. The CDR3: CASSVLTNQPQHF. CDR3 in DNA: TGTGCCAGCAGTGTCCTTACCAATCAGCCCCAGCATTTT.

The chain employs TRBV11-2 and TRBJ1-1; weak D call: TRBD1 (6 bases). This CDR3 has 18 amino acids. The V gene's germline CDR1 is SGHAT and CDR2 FQNNGV. Trimming pared 5 bases from V and 1 base from J, leaving 23 bases between. The chain's CDR3 is CASSPRTANLGGNTEAFF. Written as DNA, the CDR3 is TGTGCCAGCAGCCCGAGGACAGCGAACCTCGGAGGGAACACTGAAGCTTTCTTT.

This clonotype has more than one count but fewer than ten. The J gene is TRBJ2-2, the V gene TRBV5-4; no firm D call. Between the trimmed V and J ends, which lost 10 bases and 4 bases, there was a span of 11 bases. Germline CDR1 and CDR2: SGHNT and YYREEE (reference sequence). The length of the CDR3 is 12 residues. CDR3 nucleotide sequence: TGTGCCTCCGGTAGGACCACCGGGGAGCTGTTTTTT. This sequence encodes CASGRTTGELFF.

The rearrangement joins TRBV4-3 to TRBJ2-2; 8 bases are a match to TRBD1. This CDR3 region has 15 residues. The ends lost 7 bases at V and 6 bases at J; junction bases unmatched: 10. Germline V CDR1 and CDR2: LGHNA, YSLEER. The CDR3 coding sequence is TGCGCCAGCACTAGGGGCAGGGGGCTGGCCGGGGAGCTGTTTTTT. Translating gives CASTRGRGLAGELFF.

On this clonotype itself: One end of the junction is discordant with germline, which a read error may explain. The CDR3 reads CSVDYGGEETQSF. DNA for the CDR3: TGCAGCGTTGACTACGGGGGGGAAGAGACCCAGTCCTTC. J is TRBJ2-5 and V is TRBV29-1, with TRBD2 matching over 8 bases. Looked up from germline, CDR1 is SQVTM and CDR2 is ANQGSEA. The CDR3 sequence is 13 residues long.

This clonotype was detected many times. CDR3 sequence: CASSLGVADTNEQYF. CDR3 nucleotide sequence: TGTGCCAGCAGCTTAGGCGTCGCCGACACCAACGAGCAGTACTTC. The rearrangement joins TRBV7-8 to TRBJ2-7; no definite D call. With 1 base removed from V and 5 bases from J, the gap between germline ends came to 15 bases. Germline loops: CDR1 SGHVS, CDR2 FQNEAQ. The CDR3 runs 15 residues.

The chain uses TRBV12-3 or TRBV12-4 and TRBJ2-5; weak D call: TRBD2 (7 bases). The CDR3 extends over 13 amino acids. V lost 7 bases and J 5 bases, leaving 14 bases between the germline ends. The CDR3 loop is CASNIWGGETQYF. The CDR3 bases are TGTGCCAGCAACATCTGGGGGGGCGAGACCCAGTACTTC.

This clonotype was counted at least ten times. This chain links TRBV5-1 with TRBJ1-1; possibly TRBD1 for D (5 bases). Germline V gene sequence: CDR1 SGHRS, CDR2 YFSETQ. Trimming shortened V by 1 base and J by 3 bases, and 19 bases separated the two germline ends. The CDR3 length is 17 residues. CDR3 in amino acids: CASSLRGGGYSDTEAFF. The CDR3 DNA follows: TGCGCCAGCAGCTTGAGGGGAGGTGGGTACAGCGACACTGAAGCTTTCTTT.

This clonotype was seen ten or more times. This chain links TRBV7-2 with TRBJ1-1; perhaps TRBD1 as D (6 bases). The CDR3 totals 15 residues. Germline V CDR1 and CDR2: SGHTA, FQGNSA. Trimming shortened V by 5 bases and J by 0 bases, and 13 bases separated the two germline ends. CDR3 region: CASSARQVLNTEAFF. DNA for the CDR3: TGTGCCAGCAGCGCCCGACAGGTTCTGAACACTGAAGCTTTCTTT.

This clonotype was detected many times. CDR3 sequence reads: CASRYPGSLGETQYF. CDR3 DNA: TGTGCCAGCAGATATCCGGGCTCTTTAGGGGAGACCCAGTACTTC. The chain links TRBV7-8 to TRBJ2-5; D unresolved. Per germline, CDR1 SGHVS and CDR2 FQNEAQ. This CDR3 spans 15 amino acids. Trimming shortened V by 6 bases and J by 5 bases, and 19 bases separated the two germline ends.